A selection of T cell receptor beta chains follows, all from one sample in a study of CD8 T cells in Susac syndrome. TCRdb passed the immunoSEQ multiplex PCR reads through MiXCR, listing each CDR3 protein once. Of approximately 190,000 distinct CDR3 sequences detected, roughly 94% appear once; the ten largest clones hold around 0.16%. Sample: CD8+ T cells from PBMCs. All receptors come from a human donor with Susac syndrome. CDR3s include the opening cysteine and the closing phenylalanine or tryptophan. The order of the fields is V gene, J gene, CDR3 protein.

TRBV29-1	TRBJ2-4	CSVITGITLAKNIQYF
TRBV4-2	TRBJ1-1	CASSQDPGRNTEAFF
TRBV7-9	TRBJ1-2	CASSLLETDNGYTF
TRBV20-1	TRBJ2-1	CSARSGTSGRSEQFF
TRBV3-1	TRBJ2-1	CASSQEFDQSEQFF
TRBV11-2	TRBJ2-3	CASSGGGQGVADTQYF
TRBV29-1	TRBJ2-2	CSVELAGGTGELFF
TRBV9	TRBJ1-1	CASSGPMNTEAFF
TRBV11-2	TRBJ2-1	CASSLERGRGGLSQFF
TRBV4-2	TRBJ1-1	CASSQEIGRNTEAFF
TRBV20-1	TRBJ1-2	CSARTPWRDMNYGYTF
TRBV28	TRBJ1-1	CASSFQGDTEAFF
TRBV2	TRBJ2-1	CASNGNLEGAHSNEQFF
TRBV15	TRBJ2-1	CATRAGWRDEQFF
TRBV29-1	TRBJ2-1	CSVDSQREGLEGQFF
TRBV28	TRBJ2-1	CASSSVAGGNVEQFF
TRBV29-1	TRBJ2-1	CSVPEKDRNYNEQFF
TRBV3-1	TRBJ2-2	CASSQVTGPGVPGELFF
TRBV19	TRBJ1-3	CASSITLAAGNTIYF
TRBV5-6	TRBJ1-1	CASSLEGTGANTEAFF
TRBV25-1	TRBJ2-5	CASSPRKGLQETQYF
TRBV9	TRBJ2-5	CASTPGGGVETQYF
TRBV12-3/TRBV12-4	TRBJ1-5	CASSRGLRGASNQPQHF
TRBV7-9	TRBJ2-1	CASSSWELYEQFF
TRBV12-3/TRBV12-4	TRBJ2-7	CASSNGQGYEQYF
TRBV27	TRBJ1-2	CASSSTEGQGNYGYTF
TRBV7-6	TRBJ2-7	CASSLGGGTSGTYEQYF
TRBV9	TRBJ2-3	CASSPGTGGSTDTQYF
TRBV28	TRBJ1-1	CASSLSNVNGLAFF
TRBV12-3/TRBV12-4	TRBJ2-5	CASTSVEGTQYF
TRBV7-8	TRBJ1-2	CASSKRTGKDGYTF
TRBV20-1	TRBJ1-5	CSAREANVGNQPQHF
TRBV6-1	TRBJ1-2	CASSLATANYGYTF
TRBV9	TRBJ1-1	CASSVAGAEAFF
TRBV7-3	TRBJ2-1	CASSLLSPPGQFF
TRBV20-1	TRBJ2-3	CSAPGTSTDTQYF
TRBV2	TRBJ2-5	CASIRGGPRETQYF
TRBV7-3	TRBJ2-1	CASSSQGGEQFF
TRBV10-3	TRBJ2-5	CAISEGLAGAQETQYF
TRBV5-1	TRBJ2-5	CASSASDTQETQYF
TRBV6-5	TRBJ1-1	CASSYSGLGVNTEAFF
TRBV7-9	TRBJ1-2	CASSPPDRVYGYTF
TRBV29-1	TRBJ1-1	CSHLDGNTEAFF
TRBV27	TRBJ1-1	CASHTGTEAFF
TRBV30	TRBJ2-1	CAWSVLAGGLGDEQFF
TRBV7-3	TRBJ1-1	CASSEQGANYEEAFF
TRBV7-8	TRBJ1-5	CASSRTLSQPQHF
TRBV5-1	TRBJ1-1	CASSPWGSNTEAFF
TRBV2	TRBJ2-7	CASSDRYEQYF
TRBV6-5	TRBJ2-5	CASSPSGDQETQYF
TRBV20-1	TRBJ2-7	CSAWDRELYEQYF
TRBV7-6	TRBJ2-7	CASSVKTSGSGEQYF
TRBV7-9	TRBJ2-7	CASSGADTYEQYF
TRBV9	TRBJ2-5	CASSPTLAEETQYF
TRBV20-1	TRBJ1-3	CSARLVAAGNTIYF
TRBV29-1	TRBJ1-1	CSPTGDTEAFF
TRBV2	TRBJ2-7	CASSGAGGPVGEQYF
TRBV6-6	TRBJ1-1	CASSYSGPLAFF